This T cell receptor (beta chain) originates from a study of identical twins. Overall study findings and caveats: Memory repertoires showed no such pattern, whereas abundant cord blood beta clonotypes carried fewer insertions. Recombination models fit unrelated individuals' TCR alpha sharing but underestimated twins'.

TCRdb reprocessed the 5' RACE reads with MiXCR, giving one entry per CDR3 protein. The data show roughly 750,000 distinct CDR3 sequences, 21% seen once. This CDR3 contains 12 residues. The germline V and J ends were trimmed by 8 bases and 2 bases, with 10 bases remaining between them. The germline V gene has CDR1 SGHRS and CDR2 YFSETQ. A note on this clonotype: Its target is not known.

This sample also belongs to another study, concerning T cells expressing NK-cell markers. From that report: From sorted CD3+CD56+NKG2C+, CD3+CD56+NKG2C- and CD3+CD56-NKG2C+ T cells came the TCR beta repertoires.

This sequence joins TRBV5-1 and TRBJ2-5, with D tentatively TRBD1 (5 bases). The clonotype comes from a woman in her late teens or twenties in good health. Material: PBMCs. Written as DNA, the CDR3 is TGCGCCAGTGGGGCCCCTCAAGAGACCCAGTACTTC. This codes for CASGAPQETQYF.